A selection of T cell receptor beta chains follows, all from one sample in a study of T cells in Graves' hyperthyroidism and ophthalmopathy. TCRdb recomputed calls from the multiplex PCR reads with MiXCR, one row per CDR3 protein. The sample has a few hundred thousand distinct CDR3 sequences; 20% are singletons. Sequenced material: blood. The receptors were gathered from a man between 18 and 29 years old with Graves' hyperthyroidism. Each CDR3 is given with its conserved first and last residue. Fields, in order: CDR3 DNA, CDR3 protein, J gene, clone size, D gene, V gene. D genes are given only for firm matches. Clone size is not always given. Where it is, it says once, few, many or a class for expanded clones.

CDR3nt: TGTGCCACCAGCAGAGATCTTACCTTCGACAGCGATAACTATGGCTACACCTTC
CDR3aa: CATSRDLTFDSDNYGYTF
j_gene: TRBJ1-2
abundance: NA
d_gene: NA
v_gene: TRBV15

CDR3nt: TGTGCCTGGAGTAACGAGAGGGCGAGTCAGCCCCAGCATTTT
CDR3aa: CAWSNERASQPQHF
j_gene: TRBJ1-5
abundance: many
d_gene: NA
v_gene: TRBV30

CDR3nt: TGCGCCAGCAGCGCCCCCGGGACAGGGCGCTACGAGCAGTACTTC
CDR3aa: CASSAPGTGRYEQYF
j_gene: TRBJ2-7
abundance: NA
d_gene: TRBD1
v_gene: TRBV28

CDR3nt: TGTGCCAGCAGTTACGAGGAGGGGGAGGGTGAAGCTTTCTTT
CDR3aa: CASSYEEGEGEAFF
j_gene: TRBJ1-1
abundance: many
d_gene: NA
v_gene: TRBV6-5

CDR3nt: TGTGCCAGCTCACCACCCTCGGCCCGAGAGACCCAGTACTTC
CDR3aa: CASSPPSARETQYF
j_gene: TRBJ2-5
abundance: NA
d_gene: NA
v_gene: TRBV18

CDR3nt: TGTGCCACCAGTGATCGGGGGAGCTCTGGGGCCAACGTCCTGACTTTC
CDR3aa: CATSDRGSSGANVLTF
j_gene: TRBJ2-6
abundance: NA
d_gene: NA
v_gene: TRBV24-1

CDR3nt: TGTGCCAGCAGTTACTACAGCGGTCTGGACACCGGGGAGCTGTTTTTT
CDR3aa: CASSYYSGLDTGELFF
j_gene: TRBJ2-2
abundance: NA
d_gene: NA
v_gene: TRBV6-5

CDR3nt: TGTGCCAGCAGCTTTCGTTCGGGGCAAAACATTCAGTACTTC
CDR3aa: CASSFRSGQNIQYF
j_gene: TRBJ2-4
abundance: many
d_gene: NA
v_gene: TRBV7-2

CDR3nt: TGCGCCAGCAGCCCGACACCGGGACAGGGGGCATCGAGGCCTGAAGCTTTCTTT
CDR3aa: CASSPTPGQGASRPEAFF
j_gene: TRBJ1-1
abundance: NA
d_gene: TRBD1
v_gene: TRBV5-1

CDR3nt: TGTGCCAGCTCACCAGGCTTTCAGGGATTCGACTATGGCTACACCTTC
CDR3aa: CASSPGFQGFDYGYTF
j_gene: TRBJ1-2
abundance: few
d_gene: NA
v_gene: TRBV18

CDR3nt: TGTGCCAGCAGGGACGGGACAGCCTCGGGGTCCCATCAGCCCCAGCATTTT
CDR3aa: CASRDGTASGSHQPQHF
j_gene: TRBJ1-5
abundance: NA
d_gene: TRBD1
v_gene: TRBV28

CDR3nt: TGCGCCAGCAGCCAAGAGCAGGGGAACTACGAGCAGTACTTC
CDR3aa: CASSQEQGNYEQYF
j_gene: TRBJ2-7
abundance: many
d_gene: NA
v_gene: TRBV4-1

CDR3nt: TGCGCCAGCAGCTTAGGGGGCGAAGATGGCTACACCTTC
CDR3aa: CASSLGGEDGYTF
j_gene: TRBJ1-2
abundance: few
d_gene: TRBD1
v_gene: TRBV5-1

CDR3nt: TGTGCCATCAGTGAGGAAAGGGAGACCCAGTACTTC
CDR3aa: CAISEERETQYF
j_gene: TRBJ2-5
abundance: few
d_gene: NA
v_gene: TRBV10-3

CDR3nt: TGTGCCAGTACAGGGGAGAATGAATCAGATACGCAGTATTTT
CDR3aa: CASTGENESDTQYF
j_gene: TRBJ2-3
abundance: few
d_gene: TRBD1
v_gene: TRBV28

CDR3nt: TGTGCCAGCAGTTCCGCTACAGGGGGCTTCTATGGCTACACCTTC
CDR3aa: CASSSATGGFYGYTF
j_gene: TRBJ1-2
abundance: many
d_gene: TRBD1
v_gene: TRBV6-5

CDR3nt: TGCGCCAGCAGCCCCCAGGGGCAGAACACTGAAGCTTTCTTT
CDR3aa: CASSPQGQNTEAFF
j_gene: TRBJ1-1
abundance: many
d_gene: NA
v_gene: TRBV5-1

CDR3nt: TGTGCCAGCATTGCGGGGGGGCGCCCCGGGGAGCTGTTTTTT
CDR3aa: CASIAGGRPGELFF
j_gene: TRBJ2-2
abundance: NA
d_gene: TRBD2
v_gene: TRBV12-3/TRBV12-4

CDR3nt: TGTGCCAGCAGCCAAGTAGCAGGGGCAGCGGGAGCTTTCTTT
CDR3aa: CASSQVAGAAGAFF
j_gene: TRBJ1-1
abundance: many
d_gene: NA
v_gene: TRBV14

CDR3nt: TGTGCCAGCCTTCCCTGGGACATTAAGTACTTC
CDR3aa: CASLPWDIKYF
j_gene: TRBJ2-4
abundance: NA
d_gene: NA
v_gene: TRBV12-3/TRBV12-4

CDR3nt: TGTGCCAGCAGAAAGGGGAGAGGAAACACTGAAGCTTTCTTT
CDR3aa: CASRKGRGNTEAFF
j_gene: TRBJ1-1
abundance: many
d_gene: NA
v_gene: TRBV6-5

CDR3nt: TGTGCCAGCAGTAGGGACACCTACAATGAGCAGTTCTTC
CDR3aa: CASSRDTYNEQFF
j_gene: TRBJ2-1
abundance: NA
d_gene: NA
v_gene: TRBV6-1

CDR3nt: TGTGCCAGCAGTTTAGCGTCGGTTGACGAGCAGTACTTC
CDR3aa: CASSLASVDEQYF
j_gene: TRBJ2-7
abundance: many
d_gene: NA
v_gene: TRBV12-3/TRBV12-4

CDR3nt: TGTGCCAGTAGTATAGACAGCGGGAACTATGGCTACACCTTC
CDR3aa: CASSIDSGNYGYTF
j_gene: TRBJ1-2
abundance: many
d_gene: NA
v_gene: TRBV19

CDR3nt: TGTGCCAGCAGTGACCGACAGGGAGGGGCAGATACGCAGTATTTT
CDR3aa: CASSDRQGGADTQYF
j_gene: TRBJ2-3
abundance: many
d_gene: NA
v_gene: TRBV6-4

CDR3nt: TGTGCCACCAGCAGGGGGACAGGCTACCAAGAGACCCAGTACTTC
CDR3aa: CATSRGTGYQETQYF
j_gene: TRBJ2-5
abundance: NA
d_gene: TRBD1
v_gene: TRBV15

CDR3nt: TGTGCCAGCAGCCCCCCCGCCGCCTACGAGCAGTACTTC
CDR3aa: CASSPPAAYEQYF
j_gene: TRBJ2-7
abundance: many
d_gene: NA
v_gene: TRBV7-9

CDR3nt: TGTGCCAGCAGCTTACAGGGGGCGCAGGGCTACACCTTC
CDR3aa: CASSLQGAQGYTF
j_gene: TRBJ1-2
abundance: NA
d_gene: TRBD1
v_gene: TRBV9

CDR3nt: TGTGCCAGTAGTATTGGTGTCATTCAGTACTTC
CDR3aa: CASSIGVIQYF
j_gene: TRBJ2-4
abundance: few
d_gene: NA
v_gene: TRBV19

CDR3nt: TGTGCCAGCAGAGGAGGAGTAGGGGGCAGAAAAGAGACCCAGTACTTC
CDR3aa: CASRGGVGGRKETQYF
j_gene: TRBJ2-5
abundance: many
d_gene: TRBD1
v_gene: TRBV6-5

CDR3nt: TGCGCCAGCAGCTTGGCCTTGGCAGGGGGATTGGAAGAGACCCAGTACTTC
CDR3aa: CASSLALAGGLEETQYF
j_gene: TRBJ2-5
abundance: many
d_gene: TRBD1
v_gene: TRBV5-1

CDR3nt: TGCAGCGTTGTCCAGGCGCAGACCGCTTCCTACGAGCAATACTTC
CDR3aa: CSVVQAQTASYEQYF
j_gene: TRBJ2-7
abundance: NA
d_gene: NA
v_gene: TRBV29-1

CDR3nt: TGTGCCAGCAGCTTACTGGGGCACACAGATACGCAGTATTTT
CDR3aa: CASSLLGHTDTQYF
j_gene: TRBJ2-3
abundance: NA
d_gene: NA
v_gene: TRBV11-3

CDR3nt: TGCGCCAGCAGCTTGGCCCAGTACTTC
CDR3aa: CASSLAQYF
j_gene: TRBJ2-5
abundance: few
d_gene: NA
v_gene: TRBV5-1

CDR3nt: TGTGCCAGCAGTTACCGGGACGGATTCTACGAGCAGTACTTC
CDR3aa: CASSYRDGFYEQYF
j_gene: TRBJ2-7
abundance: many
d_gene: NA
v_gene: TRBV6-5

CDR3nt: TGTGCCAGCAGTTTTAGGCCCCAGGCCTACGAGCAGTACTTC
CDR3aa: CASSFRPQAYEQYF
j_gene: TRBJ2-7
abundance: many
d_gene: NA
v_gene: TRBV12-3/TRBV12-4

CDR3nt: TGTGCCTCGGGACTAGCGGCCCAAGAGACCCAGTACTTC
CDR3aa: CASGLAAQETQYF
j_gene: TRBJ2-5
abundance: NA
d_gene: TRBD2
v_gene: TRBV7-9

CDR3nt: TGCAGTGCTAGAGGCCTAGAAAGGAAGGGGGATGACTATGGCTACACCTTC
CDR3aa: CSARGLERKGDDYGYTF
j_gene: TRBJ1-2
abundance: many
d_gene: NA
v_gene: TRBV20-1

CDR3nt: TGCGCCAGCAGCCACATAGCCGGGACAGGGGCCTATGGCTACACCTTC
CDR3aa: CASSHIAGTGAYGYTF
j_gene: TRBJ1-2
abundance: few
d_gene: TRBD1
v_gene: TRBV4-1

CDR3nt: TGTGCCAGCAGCCAGGGGGATCAGCCCCAGCATTTT
CDR3aa: CASSQGDQPQHF
j_gene: TRBJ1-5
abundance: many
d_gene: TRBD1
v_gene: TRBV6-5

CDR3nt: TGTGCCAGCAGTTTAAGTAACGACGGCTACACCTTC
CDR3aa: CASSLSNDGYTF
j_gene: TRBJ1-2
abundance: many
d_gene: NA
v_gene: TRBV12-3/TRBV12-4

CDR3nt: TGTGCCAGCAGTTTCTGGGTGGGTCAGCCCCAGCATTTT
CDR3aa: CASSFWVGQPQHF
j_gene: TRBJ1-5
abundance: many
d_gene: NA
v_gene: TRBV6-2/TRBV6-3